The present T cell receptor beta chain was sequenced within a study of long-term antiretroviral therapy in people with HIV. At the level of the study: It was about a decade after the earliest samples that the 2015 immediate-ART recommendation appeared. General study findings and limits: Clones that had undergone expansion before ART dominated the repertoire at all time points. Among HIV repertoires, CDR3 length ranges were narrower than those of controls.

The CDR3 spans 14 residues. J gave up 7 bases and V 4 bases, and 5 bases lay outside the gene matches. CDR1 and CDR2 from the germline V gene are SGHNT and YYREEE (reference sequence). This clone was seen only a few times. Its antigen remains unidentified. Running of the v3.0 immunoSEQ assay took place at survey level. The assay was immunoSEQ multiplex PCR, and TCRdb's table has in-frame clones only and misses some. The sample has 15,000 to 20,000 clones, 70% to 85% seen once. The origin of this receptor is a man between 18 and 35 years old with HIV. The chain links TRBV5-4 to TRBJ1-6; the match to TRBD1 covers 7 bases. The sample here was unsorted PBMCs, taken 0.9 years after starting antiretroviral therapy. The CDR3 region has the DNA TGTGCCAGCAGCCAAGACAGGGCAAATTCACCCCTCCACTTT. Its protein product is CASSQDRANSPLHF.